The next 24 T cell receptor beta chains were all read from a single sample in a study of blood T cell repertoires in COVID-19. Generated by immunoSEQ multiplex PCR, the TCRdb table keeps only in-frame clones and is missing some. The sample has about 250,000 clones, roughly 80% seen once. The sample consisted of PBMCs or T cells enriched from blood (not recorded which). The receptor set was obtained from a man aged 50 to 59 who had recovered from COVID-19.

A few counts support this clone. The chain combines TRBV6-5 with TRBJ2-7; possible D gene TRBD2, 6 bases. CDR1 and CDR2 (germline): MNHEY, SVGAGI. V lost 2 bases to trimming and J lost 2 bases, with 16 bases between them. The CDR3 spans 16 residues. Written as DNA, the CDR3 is TGTGCCAGCAGTTACACCTTAGCGGCCGACCCCTACGAGCAGTACTTC. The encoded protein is CASSYTLAADPYEQYF.

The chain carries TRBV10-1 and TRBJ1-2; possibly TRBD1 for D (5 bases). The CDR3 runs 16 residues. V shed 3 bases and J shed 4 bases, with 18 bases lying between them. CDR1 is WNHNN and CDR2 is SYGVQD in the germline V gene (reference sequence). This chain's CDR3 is CASSDRGHPQGYGYTF. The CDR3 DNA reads TGCGCCAGCAGTGATCGAGGACACCCTCAAGGCTATGGCTACACCTTC.

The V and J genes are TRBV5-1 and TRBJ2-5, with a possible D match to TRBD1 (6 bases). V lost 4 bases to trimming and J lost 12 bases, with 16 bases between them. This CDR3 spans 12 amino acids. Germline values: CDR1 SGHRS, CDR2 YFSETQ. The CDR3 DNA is TGCGCCAGCAGCCAGGGACACTTTGGCGAGTACTTC. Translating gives CASSQGHFGEYF.

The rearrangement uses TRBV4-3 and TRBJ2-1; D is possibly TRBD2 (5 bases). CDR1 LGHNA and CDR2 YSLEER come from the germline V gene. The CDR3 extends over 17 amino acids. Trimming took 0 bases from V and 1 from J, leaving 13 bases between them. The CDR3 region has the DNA TGCGCCAGCAGCCAAGATCCTCTGGGAGTTTCCTACAATGAGCAGTTCTTC. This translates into CASSQDPLGVSYNEQFF.

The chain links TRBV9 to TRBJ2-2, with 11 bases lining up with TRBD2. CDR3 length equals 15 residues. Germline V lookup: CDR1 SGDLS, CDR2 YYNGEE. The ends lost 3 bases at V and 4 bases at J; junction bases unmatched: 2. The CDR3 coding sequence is TGTGCCAGCAGCGACACTAGCGGGAGCACCGGGGAGCTGTTTTTT. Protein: CASSDTSGSTGELFF.

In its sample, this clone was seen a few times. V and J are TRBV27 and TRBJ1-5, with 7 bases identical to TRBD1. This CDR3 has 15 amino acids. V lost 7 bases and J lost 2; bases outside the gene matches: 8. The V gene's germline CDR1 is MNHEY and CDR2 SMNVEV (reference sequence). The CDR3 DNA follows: TGTGCCAGCACCACAACAGGGGAAGGCAATCAGCCCCAGCATTTT. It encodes CASTTTGEGNQPQHF.

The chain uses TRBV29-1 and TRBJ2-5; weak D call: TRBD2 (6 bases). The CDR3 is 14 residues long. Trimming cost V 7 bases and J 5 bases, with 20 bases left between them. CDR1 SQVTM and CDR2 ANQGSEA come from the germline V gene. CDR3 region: CSAFPRLVRETQYF. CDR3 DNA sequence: TGCAGCGCGTTCCCCAGACTAGTCCGGGAGACCCAGTACTTC.

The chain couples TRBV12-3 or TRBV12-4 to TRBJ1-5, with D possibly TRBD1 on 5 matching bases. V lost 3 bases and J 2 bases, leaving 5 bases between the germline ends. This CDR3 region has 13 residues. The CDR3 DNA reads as TGTGCCAGCAGTTTGACAGGCAATCAGCCCCAGCATTTT. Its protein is CASSLTGNQPQHF.

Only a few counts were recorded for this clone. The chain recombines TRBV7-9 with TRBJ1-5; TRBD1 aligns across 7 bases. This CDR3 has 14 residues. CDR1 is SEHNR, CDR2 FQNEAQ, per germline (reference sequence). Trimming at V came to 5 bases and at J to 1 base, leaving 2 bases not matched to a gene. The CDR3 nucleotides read TGTGCCAGCAGCAAGACAGGGAGCAATCAGCCCCAGCATTTT. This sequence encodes CASSKTGSNQPQHF. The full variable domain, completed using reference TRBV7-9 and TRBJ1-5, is DTGVSQNPRHKITKRGQNVTFRCDPISEHNRLYWYRQTLGQGPEFLTYFQNEAQLEKSRLLSDRFSAERPKGSFSTLEIQRTEQGDSAMYLCASSKTGSNQPQHFGDGTRLSIL.

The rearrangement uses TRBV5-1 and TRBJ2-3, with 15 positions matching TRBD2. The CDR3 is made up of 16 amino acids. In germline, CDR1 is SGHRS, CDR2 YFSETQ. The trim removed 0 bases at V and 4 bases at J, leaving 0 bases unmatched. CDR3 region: CASSLGTSGGADTQYF. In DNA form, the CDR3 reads TGCGCCAGCAGCTTGGGGACTAGCGGGGGGGCAGATACGCAGTATTTT.

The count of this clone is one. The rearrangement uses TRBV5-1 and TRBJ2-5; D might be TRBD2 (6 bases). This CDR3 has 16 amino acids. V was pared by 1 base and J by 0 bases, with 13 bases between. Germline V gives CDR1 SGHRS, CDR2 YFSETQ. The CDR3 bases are TGCGCCAGCAGCTTGTCATCGGCGGGGAACCAAGAGACCCAGTACTTC. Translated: CASSLSSAGNQETQYF.

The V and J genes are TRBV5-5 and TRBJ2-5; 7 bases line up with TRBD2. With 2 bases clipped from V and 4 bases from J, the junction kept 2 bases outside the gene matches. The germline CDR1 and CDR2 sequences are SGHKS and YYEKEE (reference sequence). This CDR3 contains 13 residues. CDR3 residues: CASSFPSGETQYF. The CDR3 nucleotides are TGTGCCAGCAGCTTCCCTAGCGGAGAGACCCAGTACTTC.

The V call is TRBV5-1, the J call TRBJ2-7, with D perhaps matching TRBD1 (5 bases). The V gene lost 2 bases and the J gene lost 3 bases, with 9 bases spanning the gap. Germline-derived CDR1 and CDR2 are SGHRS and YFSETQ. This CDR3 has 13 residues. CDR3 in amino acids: CASSFGHGYEQYF. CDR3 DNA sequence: TGCGCCAGCAGCTTCGGACACGGCTACGAGCAGTACTTC.

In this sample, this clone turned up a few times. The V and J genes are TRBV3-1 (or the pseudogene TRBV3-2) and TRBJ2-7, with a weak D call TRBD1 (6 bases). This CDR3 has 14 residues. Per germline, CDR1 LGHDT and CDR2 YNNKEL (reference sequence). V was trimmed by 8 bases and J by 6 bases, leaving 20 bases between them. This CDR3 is CASSLGARGAEQYF. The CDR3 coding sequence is TGTGCCAGCTCTTTGGGGGCCCGTGGGGCCGAGCAGTACTTC.

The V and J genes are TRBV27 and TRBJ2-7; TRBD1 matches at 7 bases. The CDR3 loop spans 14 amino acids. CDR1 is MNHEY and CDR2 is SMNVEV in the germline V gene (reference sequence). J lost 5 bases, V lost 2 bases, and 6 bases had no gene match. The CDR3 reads CASSLRDRGHEQYF. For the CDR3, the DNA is TGTGCCAGCAGTTTACGGGACAGAGGTCACGAGCAGTACTTC.

The CDR3 nucleotides read TGCAGTGCTAGTAGCGGGCTAGCGGGAGGCGAGCAGTACTTC. It specifies CSASSGLAGGEQYF. The chain is built from TRBV20-1 and TRBJ2-7, with 11 bases fitting TRBD2. V dropped 3 bases and J dropped 6; count of bases not matched to a gene: 7. The germline V gene encodes CDR1 DFQATT and CDR2 SNEGSKA (reference sequence). This CDR3 spans 14 amino acids.

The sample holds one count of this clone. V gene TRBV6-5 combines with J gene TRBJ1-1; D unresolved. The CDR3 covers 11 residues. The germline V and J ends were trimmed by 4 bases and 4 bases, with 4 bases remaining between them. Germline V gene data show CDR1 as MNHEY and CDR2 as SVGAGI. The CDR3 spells CASSSFTEAFF. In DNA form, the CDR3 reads TGTGCCAGCAGTTCATTCACTGAAGCTTTCTTT.

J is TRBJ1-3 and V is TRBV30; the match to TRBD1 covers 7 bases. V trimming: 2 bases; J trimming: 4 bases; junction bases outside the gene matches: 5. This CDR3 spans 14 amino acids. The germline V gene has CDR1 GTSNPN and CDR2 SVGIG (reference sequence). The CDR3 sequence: CAWSQVQGGNTIYF. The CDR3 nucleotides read TGTGCCTGGAGTCAGGTACAGGGGGGAAACACCATATATTTT.

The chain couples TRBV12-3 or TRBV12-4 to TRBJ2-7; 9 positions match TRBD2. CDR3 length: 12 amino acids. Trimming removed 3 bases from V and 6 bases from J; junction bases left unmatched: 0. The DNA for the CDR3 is TGTGCCAGCAGTTTGACTAGCGGCGAGCAGTACTTC. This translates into CASSLTSGEQYF.

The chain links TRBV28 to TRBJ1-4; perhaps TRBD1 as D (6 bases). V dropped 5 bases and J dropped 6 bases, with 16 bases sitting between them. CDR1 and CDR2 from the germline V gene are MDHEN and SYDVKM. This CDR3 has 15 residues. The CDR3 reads CASSLPGTQDEKLFF. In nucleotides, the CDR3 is TGTGCCAGCAGTCTCCCCGGGACACAGGATGAAAAACTGTTTTTT.

CDR3: CAISRGQGNTIYF. The CDR3, as DNA: TGTGCCATCAGTAGGGGACAGGGAAACACCATATATTTT. The V and J genes are TRBV10-3 and TRBJ1-3; TRBD1 aligns across 7 bases. There are 13 residues in the CDR3. The V gene end was trimmed by 5 bases and the J gene end by 4 bases; junction bases not matched to a gene: 2. Germline V gene sequence: CDR1 ENHRY, CDR2 SYGVKD.

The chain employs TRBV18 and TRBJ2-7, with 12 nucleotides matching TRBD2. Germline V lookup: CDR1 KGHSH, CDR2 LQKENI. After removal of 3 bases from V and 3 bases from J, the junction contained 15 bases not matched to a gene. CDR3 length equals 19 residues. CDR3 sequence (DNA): TGTGCCAGCTCACCCCCCGGGACTAGCGGGTCGCTGGGGGGCTACGAGCAGTACTTC. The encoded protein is CASSPPGTSGSLGGYEQYF.

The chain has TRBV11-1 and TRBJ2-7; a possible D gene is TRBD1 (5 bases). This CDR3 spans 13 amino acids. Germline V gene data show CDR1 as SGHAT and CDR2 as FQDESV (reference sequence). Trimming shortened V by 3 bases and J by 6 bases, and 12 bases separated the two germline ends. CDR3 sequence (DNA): TGTGCCAGCAGCTTGCAGACAGATCTCGAGCAGTACTTC. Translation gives CASSLQTDLEQYF.

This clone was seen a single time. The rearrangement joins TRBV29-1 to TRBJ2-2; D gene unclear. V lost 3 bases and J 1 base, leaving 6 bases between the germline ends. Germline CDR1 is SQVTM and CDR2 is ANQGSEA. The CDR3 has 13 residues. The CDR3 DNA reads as TGCAGCGTTGACCACAAGAACACCGGGGAGCTGTTTTTT. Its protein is CSVDHKNTGELFF.